These 13 T cell receptor beta chains share one sample of origin, sequenced in a study of blood T cell repertoires in COVID-19. Produced via immunoSEQ multiplex PCR; TCRdb's table is partial and in-frame only. The sample contains some 160,000 clones, roughly 93% of which appear only once. Source material: peripheral blood. These receptor sequences come from a man between 18 and 29 years old with acute or convalescent COVID-19.

The chain uses TRBV27 and TRBJ2-7; perhaps TRBD1 as D (6 bases). Trimming took 2 bases from V and 5 from J, leaving 19 bases between them. This CDR3 region has 16 residues. CDR1 is MNHEY and CDR2 is SMNVEV in the germline V gene (reference sequence). The CDR3 spells CASSLGYGQGSHEQYF. CDR3 DNA: TGTGCCAGCAGTTTAGGGTACGGGCAGGGGTCCCACGAGCAGTACTTC.

The rearrangement uses TRBV18 and TRBJ2-7; D might be TRBD2 (6 bases). The CDR3 is made up of 15 amino acids. CDR1 is KGHSH, CDR2 LQKENI, per germline. Trimming removed 3 bases at V and 3 bases at J, with 15 bases between. As DNA, the CDR3 is TGTGCCAGCTCACCTACCGGGACTGGGGTCTACGAGCAGTACTTC. Protein: CASSPTGTGVYEQYF.

The chain couples TRBV3-1 (or the pseudogene TRBV3-2) to TRBJ1-1; 8 nucleotides align to TRBD1. Germline V gene lookup returns CDR1 LGHDT and CDR2 YNNKEL (reference sequence). J lost 0 bases, V lost 1 base, and 4 bases had no gene match. This CDR3 has 16 amino acids. Here the CDR3 DNA reads TGTGCCAGCAGCCAAGGAACAGGGGGTATGAACACTGAAGCTTTCTTT. Translating it yields CASSQGTGGMNTEAFF.

The V call is TRBV7-2, the J call TRBJ1-2; 7 nucleotides line up with TRBD1. The CDR3 contains 14 residues. J was trimmed by 3 bases and V by 0 bases; bases with no gene match: 1. CDR1 and CDR2 (germline): SGHTA, FQGNSA. CDR3 sequence: CASSLADRDYGYTF. DNA of the CDR3: TGTGCCAGCAGCTTAGCAGACAGGGACTATGGCTACACCTTC.

This chain joins TRBV24-1 and TRBJ2-1; no firm D call. The CDR3 is 12 residues long. V shed 7 bases and J shed 9 bases, with 12 bases lying between them. Germline assignment: CDR1 KGHDR and CDR2 SFDVKD. CDR3 sequence (DNA): TGTGCCACCAGCGCCAGAGGAGCTGAGCAGTTCTTC. Translation gives CATSARGAEQFF.

The rearrangement uses TRBV7-2 and TRBJ1-5; the D is unclear. The V end lost 3 bases, the J end lost 4 bases, and 13 bases lay between the germline ends. Germline V gene lookup returns CDR1 SGHTA and CDR2 FQGNSA. This CDR3 spans 15 amino acids. The CDR3 sequence is CASSFIFGDNQPQHF. The CDR3 coding sequence is TGTGCCAGCAGCTTCATCTTCGGAGATAATCAGCCCCAGCATTTT.

This clone was observed a single time. The J gene is TRBJ1-6, the V gene TRBV3-1 (or the pseudogene TRBV3-2); possible D gene TRBD1, 5 bases. Trimming removed 2 bases from V and 3 bases from J, with 8 bases in between. Germline assignment: CDR1 LGHDT and CDR2 YNNKEL (reference sequence). The CDR3 is 15 residues long. The CDR3 sequence: CASSQMTVYNSPLHF. CDR3 in DNA: TGTGCCAGCAGCCAAATGACAGTCTATAATTCACCCCTCCACTTT.

The CDR3 loop is CASSLPGQGRGYTF. The CDR3 bases are TGTGCCAGCAGCTTACCGGGACAGGGTCGAGGCTACACCTTC. The rearrangement joins TRBV11-2 to TRBJ1-2; 9 bases match TRBD1. Germline V gene data show CDR1 as SGHAT and CDR2 as FQNNGV. This CDR3 contains 14 residues. V lost 2 bases, J lost 8 bases, and 6 bases stayed unmatched.

The J gene is TRBJ1-1, the V gene TRBV25-1, with D perhaps TRBD1 (5 bases). The V and J ends lost 0 bases and 0 bases respectively, with 11 bases between them. The CDR3 loop spans 16 amino acids. CDR1 and CDR2 from the germline V gene are MGHDK and SYGVNS. The CDR3 loop is CASSEYKKGLNTEAFF. In nucleotides, the CDR3 is TGTGCCAGCAGTGAATATAAGAAGGGGTTGAACACTGAAGCTTTCTTT.

The rearrangement joins TRBV5-1 to TRBJ2-1, with a tentative D call TRBD2 (5 bases). Trimming left V 1 base short and J 0 bases short, with 11 bases between. Per germline, CDR1 SGHRS and CDR2 YFSETQ. The length of the CDR3 is 16 residues. The CDR3 loop is CASSLRGLGSYNEQFF. DNA of the CDR3: TGCGCCAGCAGCTTGCGGGGTCTCGGCTCCTACAATGAGCAGTTCTTC.

V and J are TRBV27 and TRBJ1-2, with TRBD1 identical over 9 bases. Losses at the gene ends were 2 bases for V and 3 bases for J; bases not matched to a gene: 1. This CDR3 is 14 amino acids long. CDR1 is MNHEY, CDR2 SMNVEV, per germline (reference sequence). This chain's CDR3 is CASSLRQGDYGYTF. CDR3 coding DNA: TGTGCCAGCAGTTTACGACAGGGGGACTATGGCTACACCTTC.

The genes are TRBV5-1 and TRBJ1-3; D uncertain. Between the trimmed V and J ends, which lost 0 bases and 0 bases, there was a span of 16 bases. The CDR3 spans 18 residues. Germline-derived CDR1 and CDR2 are SGHRS and YFSETQ. CDR3 protein: CASSLAGRNGLSGNTIYF. CDR3 nucleotide sequence: TGCGCCAGCAGCTTGGCGGGGAGGAACGGACTCTCTGGAAACACCATATATTTT. Supplemented by reference TRBV5-1 and TRBJ1-3, the full variable domain reads KAGVTQTPRYLIKTRGQQVTLSCSPISGHRSVSWYQQTPGQGLQFLFEYFSETQRNKGNFPGRFSGRQFSNSRSEMNVSTLELGDSALYLCASSLAGRNGLSGNTIYFGEGSWLTVV.

The gene calls are TRBV9 and TRBJ2-3, with TRBD2 identical over 7 bases. Germline CDR1 is SGDLS and CDR2 is YYNGEE. This CDR3 contains 15 residues. Trimming cost V 1 base and J 2 bases; bases outside gene matches: 4. For the CDR3, the DNA is TGTGCCAGCAGCGTATCGACTAGCCTCACAGATACGCAGTATTTT. This codes for CASSVSTSLTDTQYF.